This T cell receptor (beta chain) was identified in a study of shared T cell receptors in the human thymus. Germline V gives CDR1 MDHEN, CDR2 SYDVKM. The CDR3 runs 16 residues. Deletions cut 6 bases from V and 8 bases from J, with 22 bases between. The protocol was immunoSEQ multiplex PCR, while the TCRdb copy is restricted to in-frame clones and leaves out a portion. The sample carries hundreds of thousands of clones, around 87% recorded once. These data were also filed under a second study, of human thymus T cells. From that paper: Healthy Finnish infants undergoing corrective surgery for congenital heart defects provided the donor material. Resections were taken during corrective heart surgery, and the thymus tissue came from these. It looked as if thymic and blood repertoires used V and J genes in a biased way. Overlap was high between thymic repertoires from unrelated individuals, as reported in related research.

Input material: thymocytes. The V call is TRBV28, the J call TRBJ2-2; tentative D call: TRBD1 (7 bases). The TCR comes from a boy younger than two with a congenital heart defect. The CDR3 here is CASRPPGGGTLGELFF. CDR3 DNA: TGTGCCAGCAGACCCCCAGGGGGAGGAACGCTGGGGGAGCTGTTTTTT.